These 30 T cell receptor beta chains came from one sample sequenced in a study of T cell clones after liver transplantation. The method was immunoSEQ multiplex PCR; TCRdb's version includes in-frame clones alone and lacks a portion of them. The sample consists of about 120,000 clones, less than 95% of them appearing once. The starting material was CD4+ T cells from blood, obtained 12 months after liver transplant. These receptor sequences come from a human patient who received a liver transplant. These T cells may partly come from the graft donor.

The chain is built from TRBV27 and TRBJ2-1; TRBD2 matches at 8 bases. After removal of 1 base from V and 9 bases from J, the junction contained 8 bases not matched to a gene. Germline V gives CDR1 MNHEY, CDR2 SMNVEV (reference sequence). This CDR3 contains 15 residues. CDR3 loop: CASSLWGTSGLEQFF. The CDR3 DNA follows: TGTGCCAGCAGTTTATGGGGAACTAGCGGACTTGAGCAGTTCTTC.

The chain combines TRBV10-3 with TRBJ2-1; TRBD2 might be the D (5 bases). Germline V gene data show CDR1 as ENHRY and CDR2 as SYGVKD. Trimming stripped 5 bases from V and 4 bases from J, with 18 bases between. CDR3 length equals 16 residues. The CDR3 nucleotides read TGTGCCATCAGTACAGATGGTCCCGGGGTTTACAATGAGCAGTTCTTC. It specifies CAISTDGPGVYNEQFF.

The CDR3 reads CASSVMAGDETQYF. The CDR3 DNA sequence: TGTGCCAGCAGCGTAATGGCAGGGGACGAGACCCAGTACTTC. The V gene is TRBV7-3, the J gene TRBJ2-5; perhaps TRBD1 as D (6 bases). The CDR3 has 14 residues. Germline V gene sequence: CDR1 SGHTA, CDR2 FQGTGA. V was pared by 5 bases and J by 5 bases, with 15 bases between.

This clone has a single count. The J gene is TRBJ1-2, the V gene TRBV7-8; weak D call: TRBD1 (6 bases). The germline V and J ends were trimmed by 0 bases and 0 bases, with 11 bases remaining between them. Looked up from germline, CDR1 is SGHVS and CDR2 is FQNEAQ. The CDR3 is made up of 16 amino acids. CDR3 sequence (DNA): TGTGCCAGCAGCTTAGCTTCGGGACACTCTAACTATGGCTACACCTTC. As protein: CASSLASGHSNYGYTF.

J is TRBJ2-1 and V is TRBV2; D might be TRBD1 (6 bases). CDR3 length: 16 residues. V was pared by 5 bases and J by 4 bases, with 18 bases between. Germline V gives CDR1 SNHLY, CDR2 FYNNEI. CDR3 DNA sequence: TGTGCCAGCAGTCCCAATGGGGGACACCCATACAATGAGCAGTTCTTC. Its translation: CASSPNGGHPYNEQFF.

The V gene is TRBV7-9, the J gene TRBJ1-5; TRBD1 might be the D (5 bases). V lost 1 base to trimming and J lost 9 bases, with 7 bases between them. CDR1 and CDR2 (germline): SEHNR, FQNEAQ (reference sequence). CDR3 length: 12 residues. The CDR3 spells CASSLDQGPQHF. CDR3 nucleotides: TGTGCCAGCAGCTTAGATCAGGGGCCCCAGCATTTT.

The CDR3 spells CASSLRLAGSSYNEQFF. The CDR3 bases are TGTGCCAGCAGCTTGAGGCTAGCGGGCTCCTCCTACAATGAGCAGTTCTTC. This chain links TRBV5-6 with TRBJ2-1, with TRBD2 matching over 8 bases. The CDR3 has 17 residues. V lost 1 base and J lost 0; bases outside the gene matches: 6. CDR1 SGHDT and CDR2 YYEEEE come from the germline V gene. The complete variable domain, with remaining parts taken from reference TRBV5-6 and TRBJ2-1, reads DAGVTQSPTHLIKTRGQQVTLRCSPKSGHDTVSWYQQALGQGPQFIFQYYEEEERQRGNFPDRFSGHQFPNYSSELNVNALLLGDSALYLCASSLRLAGSSYNEQFFGPGTRLTVL.

This sequence joins TRBV19 and TRBJ1-2; possible D gene TRBD1, 6 bases. The germline V gene has CDR1 LNHDA and CDR2 SQIVND (reference sequence). V gave up 0 bases and J gave up 2 bases, with 13 bases separating them. This CDR3 has 16 amino acids. Written as DNA, the CDR3 is TGTGCCAGTAGTATAGATCGGTGGACAGTCAACTATGGCTACACCTTC. Translated, it gives CASSIDRWTVNYGYTF.

The chain links TRBV7-3 to TRBJ2-1, with 8 nucleotides matching TRBD1. Germline CDR1 and CDR2: SGHTA and FQGTGA. After removal of 2 bases from V and 2 bases from J, the junction contained 8 bases not matched to a gene. The CDR3 loop spans 17 amino acids. This chain's CDR3 is CASSLDRTGTPYNEQFF. Written as DNA, the CDR3 is TGTGCCAGCAGCTTAGATCGGACAGGGACCCCCTACAATGAGCAGTTCTTC.

This sequence joins TRBV19 and TRBJ2-1; D possibly matches TRBD1 or TRBD2 (5 bases each). V was shortened by 7 bases and J by 6 bases, with 16 bases between the two germline ends. The CDR3 totals 14 residues. The V gene's germline CDR1 is LNHDA and CDR2 SQIVND (reference sequence). CDR3 region: CASNTGPVTNEQFF. In nucleotides, the CDR3 is TGTGCCAGTAACACGGGGCCAGTGACCAATGAGCAGTTCTTC.

A remark on this clone: Other DNA sequences of this sample code for an identical CDR3. The chain couples TRBV9 to TRBJ2-3; D not certain. Germline V CDR1 and CDR2: SGDLS, YYNGEE. The length of the CDR3 is 11 residues. Trimming cost V 2 bases and J 4 bases, with 2 bases left between them. CDR3 in amino acids: CASSVADTQYF. CDR3 nucleotide sequence: TGTGCCAGCAGCGTCGCAGATACGCAGTATTTT.

Notes on this clone: The same CDR3 is also encoded by other DNA sequences in this sample. The chain links TRBV5-4 to TRBJ2-7, with no clear D. CDR1 and CDR2 (germline): SGHNT, YYREEE (reference sequence). Trimming removed 0 bases from V and 7 bases from J, with 8 bases in between. The CDR3 spans 12 residues. Written as DNA, the CDR3 is TGTGCCAGCAGCTTGGATCTGAGGGAGCAGTACTTC. This sequence encodes CASSLDLREQYF.

The gene calls are TRBV11-3 and TRBJ2-1, with D tentatively TRBD1 or TRBD2 (6 bases each). Trimming removed 3 bases from V and 8 bases from J, with 8 bases in between. The CDR3 is 12 amino acids. CDR1 and CDR2 from the germline V gene are SGHNT and YENEEA. CDR3 sequence: CASSLGGDEQFF. The CDR3 DNA sequence: TGTGCCAGCAGCTTGGGGGGCGATGAGCAGTTCTTC. The entire variable domain, with the rest obtained from reference TRBV11-3 and TRBJ2-1, is as follows: EAGVVQSPRYKIIEKKQPVAFWCNPISGHNTLYWYLQNLGQGPELLIRYENEEAVDDSQLPKDRFSAERLKGVDSTLKIQPAELGDSAVYLCASSLGGDEQFFGPGTRLTVL.

This rearrangement joins TRBV30 to TRBJ2-7; D might be TRBD1 (5 bases). V was cut by 4 bases and J by 3 bases, with 10 bases left in between. CDR3 length: 12 residues. Per germline, CDR1 GTSNPN and CDR2 SVGIG (reference sequence). In DNA form, the CDR3 reads TGTGCCTGGAATCGACAGCGCTACGAGCAGTACTTC. It translates to CAWNRQRYEQYF. Based on the CDR3 plus reference TRBV30 and TRBJ2-7, the full variable domain is SQTIHQWPATLVQPVGSPLSLECTVEGTSNPNLYWYRQAAGRGLQLLFYSVGIGQISSEVPQNLSASRPQDRQFILSSKKLLLSDSGFYLCAWNRQRYEQYFGPGTRLTVT.

The V gene is TRBV7-9, the J gene TRBJ2-7; D is possibly TRBD1 (6 bases). Germline CDR1 SEHNR, CDR2 FQNEAQ (reference sequence). The CDR3 is made up of 13 amino acids. Trimming left V 1 base short and J 11 bases short, with 15 bases between. The CDR3 loop is CASSLEGTSREYF. In DNA form, the CDR3 reads TGTGCCAGCAGCTTAGAGGGGACAAGTCGCGAGTACTTC.

This rearrangement joins TRBV11-3 to TRBJ2-5; a weak D match, TRBD2 (6 bases). The CDR3 has 15 residues. V lost 0 bases and J lost 5, with 13 bases in between. Germline CDR1 and CDR2: SGHNT and YENEEA. The CDR3 sequence is CASSLDTARGETQYF. The CDR3 nucleotides are TGTGCCAGCAGCTTAGATACAGCCCGGGGGGAGACCCAGTACTTC.

The chain couples TRBV11-1 to TRBJ2-2; TRBD1 matches 8 bases. The CDR3 is 14 residues long. V lost 1 base to trimming and J lost 6 bases; unmatched junction nucleotides: 1. Per germline, CDR1 SGHAT and CDR2 FQDESV (reference sequence). Here the CDR3 reads CASSLVQGAGELFF. CDR3 nucleotide sequence: TGTGCCAGCAGCTTAGTACAGGGGGCCGGGGAGCTGTTTTTT. Full variable domain (remainder filled in from reference TRBV11-1 and TRBJ2-2): EAEVAQSPRYKITEKSQAVAFWCDPISGHATLYWYRQILGQGPELLVQFQDESVVDDSQLPKDRFSAERLKGVDSTLKIQPAELGDSAMYLCASSLVQGAGELFFGEGSRLTVL.

V is TRBV7-7 and J is TRBJ2-5; D may be TRBD2 (5 bases). V shed 5 bases and J shed 4 bases, with 11 bases lying between them. Per the germline V gene, CDR1 is SSHAT and CDR2 is FNYEAQ (reference sequence). CDR3 size: 13 residues. The CDR3 protein is CASSPRVLETQYF. As DNA, the CDR3 is TGTGCCAGCAGCCCGCGGGTTTTAGAGACCCAGTACTTC.

A remark on this clone: At one of its ends the junction is not consistent with the germline gene, which may arise from a read error. The chain combines TRBV7-3 with TRBJ1-5; TRBD1 might be the D (5 bases). Germline CDR1 reads SGHTA; CDR2 reads FQGTGA. The CDR3 length is 16 residues. The CDR3 nucleotides read TGCGCCAGCAGCCAAGATGGGGGTATTGGCAATCAGCCCCAGCATTTT. This codes for CASSQDGGIGNQPQHF.

V is TRBV23-1 and J is TRBJ2-7, with TRBD2 identical over 14 bases. TRBV23-1 carries the ORF label, with uncertain function. This CDR3 has 15 residues. The V segment lost 2 bases and the J segment 7 bases; nucleotides outside the gene matches: 4. As DNA, the CDR3 is TGCGCCAGCAGTCAACCCGGACTAGCGGGAGGTGAGCAGTACTTC. It specifies CASSQPGLAGGEQYF.

The J gene is TRBJ2-7, the V gene TRBV27; D unclear. The V gene lost 2 bases and the J gene lost 2 bases, with 19 bases spanning the gap. CDR3 length equals 17 residues. Germline assignment: CDR1 MNHEY and CDR2 SMNVEV (reference sequence). The CDR3 DNA sequence: TGTGCCAGCAGTTTACTGGGGTCTTCCCAAAATCCCTACGAGCAGTACTTC. It is translated as CASSLLGSSQNPYEQYF.

The gene calls are TRBV27 and TRBJ2-3; no clear D. This CDR3 is built from 13 residues. Germline assignment: CDR1 MNHEY and CDR2 SMNVEV (reference sequence). The V gene lost 4 bases and the J gene lost 0 bases, with 5 bases spanning the gap. In nucleotides, the CDR3 is TGTGCCAGCAGTTCGGCTAGCACAGATACGCAGTATTTT. Residues: CASSSASTDTQYF.

The chain combines TRBV7-8 with TRBJ2-2; TRBD1 might be the D (6 bases). The CDR3 is 16 amino acids. Trimming removed 5 bases from V and 1 base from J, with 14 bases in between. Germline V gene data show CDR1 as SGHVS and CDR2 as FQNEAQ. For the CDR3, the DNA is TGTGCCAGCAGCGTACAGGGATTCAAGAACACCGGGGAGCTGTTTTTT. Its translation: CASSVQGFKNTGELFF.

The chain combines TRBV6-6 with TRBJ2-7; D is perhaps TRBD1 or TRBD2 (5 bases each). V was clipped by 5 bases and J by 2 bases, with 10 bases between them. The germline gives CDR1 MNHNY, CDR2 SVGAGI (reference sequence). The CDR3 runs to 13 residues. CDR3 sequence (DNA): TGTGCCAGCAGTCCCGGGACGGCCTACGAGCAGTACTTC. This codes for CASSPGTAYEQYF.

This chain joins TRBV28 and TRBJ1-4; tentatively, D is TRBD1 (6 bases). With 7 bases removed from V and 4 bases from J, the gap between germline ends came to 10 bases. This CDR3 spans 13 amino acids. Germline loops: CDR1 MDHEN, CDR2 SYDVKM. CDR3 in amino acids: CASTGQFNEKLFF. DNA of the CDR3: TGTGCCAGCACGGGACAATTTAATGAAAAACTGTTTTTT.

V is TRBV19 and J is TRBJ2-7; TRBD1 matches at 9 bases. The J segment lost 3 bases and the V segment lost 4 bases, leaving 7 bases of the junction unmatched. This CDR3 spans 15 amino acids. Germline-derived CDR1 and CDR2 are LNHDA and SQIVND (reference sequence). The CDR3 loop is CASSTGTGPFYEQYF. The CDR3 DNA sequence: TGTGCCAGTAGTACCGGGACAGGGCCGTTCTACGAGCAGTACTTC.

The V and J genes are TRBV5-6 and TRBJ2-5, with D maybe TRBD2 (5 bases). Per the germline V gene, CDR1 is SGHDT and CDR2 is YYEEEE. V was cut by 0 bases and J by 1 base, with 10 bases left in between. The CDR3 has 15 amino acids. The CDR3: CASSLGRGIQETQYF. As DNA, the CDR3 is TGTGCCAGCAGCTTGGGTCGAGGGATCCAAGAGACCCAGTACTTC.

The chain couples TRBV6-4 to TRBJ1-2; TRBD1 agrees at 9 bases. The V and J ends lost 4 bases and 8 bases, in that order; junction bases with no gene match: 11. CDR1 is MRHNA, CDR2 SNTAGT, per germline. The CDR3 extends over 15 amino acids. As DNA, the CDR3 is TGTGCCAGCAGTGGATCGGACAGGGGAATAGAGGGCTACACCTTC. This encodes CASSGSDRGIEGYTF.

This sequence joins TRBV27 and TRBJ1-4; no clear D. With 8 bases removed from V and 8 bases from J, the gap between germline ends came to 0 bases. This CDR3 has 8 residues. Germline CDR1 reads MNHEY; CDR2 reads SMNVEV (reference sequence). This CDR3 reads CASEKLFF. In nucleotides, the CDR3 is TGTGCCAGCGAAAAACTGTTTTTT. Filled out from reference TRBV27 and TRBJ1-4, the complete variable domain reads EAQVTQNPRYLITVTGKKLTVTCSQNMNHEYMSWYRQDPGLGLRQIYYSMNVEVTDKGDVPEGYKVSRKEKRNFPLILESPSPNQTSLYFCASEKLFFGSGTQLSVL.

This clone appeared a single time. The chain employs TRBV19 and TRBJ2-3, with D unresolved. Germline V gene sequence: CDR1 LNHDA, CDR2 SQIVND (reference sequence). This CDR3 contains 12 residues. V lost 5 bases and J 7 bases, leaving 10 bases between the germline ends. The CDR3 is CASSLQANTQYF. The CDR3 region has the DNA TGTGCCAGTAGTCTCCAGGCAAATACGCAGTATTTT.